Given below is one T cell receptor beta chain in context. Its specificity is unknown. The germline gives CDR1 MNHNS, CDR2 SASEGT. The CDR3 has 13 residues. V lost 3 bases and J 11 bases, leaving 16 bases between the germline ends. Using genomic DNA as the template, TCR beta VDJ and CDR3 profiling was carried out. TCRdb fed the reads into MiXCR, producing one record per CDR3 protein. Of 250,000 to 350,000 distinct CDR3 sequences in the sample, roughly three fifths were seen once. This entry comes from a study of CD8+CD57+ T cells in acquired aplastic anemia. About the study: Across the sorted CD4+ and CD8+ cells, DNA amounts averaged roughly 3 ug. General observations from the study: With respect to CD8+ Simpson's diversity, patients and controls did not differ significantly. Patients and controls shared some 30 CD8+ CDR3 sequences, highly expressed in patients.

The source material was sorted CD4+, CD8+, or CD8+CD57+ T cells (not recorded which) from PBMCs. This TCR derives from a human donor with severe aplastic anemia or a healthy control (not recorded which). This chain connects TRBV6-1 to TRBJ1-1; TRBD1 might be the D (5 bases). The CDR3 protein is CASSDPGWGLAFF. DNA of the CDR3: TGTGCCAGCAGTGATCCAGGATGGGGGTTGGCTTTCTTT.